The present TCR beta chain was sequenced within a study of identical twins. V lost 2 bases, J lost 4 bases, and 9 bases lay in between. The CDR3 runs to 14 residues. The germline CDR1 and CDR2 sequences are MNHEY and SMNVEV (reference sequence). TCRdb ran MiXCR on the 5' RACE reads and lists one entry per CDR3 protein. The repertoire holds about 330,000 distinct CDR3 sequences, with roughly an eighth as singletons. This clonotype was found many times. Healthy Caucasians made up all donors. This sample was also put to use in a study of yellow fever vaccine responses in identical twins.

The sequenced material came from CD8+ T cells sorted from blood. The rearrangement joins TRBV27 to TRBJ2-1; the D call may be TRBD1 or TRBD2 (6 bases each). The clonotype comes from a woman in her late teens or twenties in good health. DNA for the CDR3: TGTGCCAGCAGTTTAGTAGGGGGGTACAATGAGCAGTTCTTC. This translates into CASSLVGGYNEQFF.